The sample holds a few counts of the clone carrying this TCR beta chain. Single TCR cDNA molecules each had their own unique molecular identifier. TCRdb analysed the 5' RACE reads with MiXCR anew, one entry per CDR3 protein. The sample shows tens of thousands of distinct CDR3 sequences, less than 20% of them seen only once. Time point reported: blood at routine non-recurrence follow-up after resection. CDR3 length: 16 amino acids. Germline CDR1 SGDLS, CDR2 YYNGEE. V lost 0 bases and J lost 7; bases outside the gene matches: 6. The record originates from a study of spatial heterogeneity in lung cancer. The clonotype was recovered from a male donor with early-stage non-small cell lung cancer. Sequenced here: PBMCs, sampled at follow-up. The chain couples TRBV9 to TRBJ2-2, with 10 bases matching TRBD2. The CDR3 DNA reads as TGTGCCAGCAGCGTAGGGCTAGCGGGAGCGTACGGGGAGCTGTTTTTT. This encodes CASSVGLAGAYGELFF. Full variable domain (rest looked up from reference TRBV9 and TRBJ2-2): DSGVTQTPKHLITATGQRVTLRCSPRSGDLSVYWYQQSLDQGLQFLIQYYNGEERAKGNILERFSAQQFPDLHSELNLSSLELGDSALYFCASSVGLAGAYGELFFGEGSRLTVL.